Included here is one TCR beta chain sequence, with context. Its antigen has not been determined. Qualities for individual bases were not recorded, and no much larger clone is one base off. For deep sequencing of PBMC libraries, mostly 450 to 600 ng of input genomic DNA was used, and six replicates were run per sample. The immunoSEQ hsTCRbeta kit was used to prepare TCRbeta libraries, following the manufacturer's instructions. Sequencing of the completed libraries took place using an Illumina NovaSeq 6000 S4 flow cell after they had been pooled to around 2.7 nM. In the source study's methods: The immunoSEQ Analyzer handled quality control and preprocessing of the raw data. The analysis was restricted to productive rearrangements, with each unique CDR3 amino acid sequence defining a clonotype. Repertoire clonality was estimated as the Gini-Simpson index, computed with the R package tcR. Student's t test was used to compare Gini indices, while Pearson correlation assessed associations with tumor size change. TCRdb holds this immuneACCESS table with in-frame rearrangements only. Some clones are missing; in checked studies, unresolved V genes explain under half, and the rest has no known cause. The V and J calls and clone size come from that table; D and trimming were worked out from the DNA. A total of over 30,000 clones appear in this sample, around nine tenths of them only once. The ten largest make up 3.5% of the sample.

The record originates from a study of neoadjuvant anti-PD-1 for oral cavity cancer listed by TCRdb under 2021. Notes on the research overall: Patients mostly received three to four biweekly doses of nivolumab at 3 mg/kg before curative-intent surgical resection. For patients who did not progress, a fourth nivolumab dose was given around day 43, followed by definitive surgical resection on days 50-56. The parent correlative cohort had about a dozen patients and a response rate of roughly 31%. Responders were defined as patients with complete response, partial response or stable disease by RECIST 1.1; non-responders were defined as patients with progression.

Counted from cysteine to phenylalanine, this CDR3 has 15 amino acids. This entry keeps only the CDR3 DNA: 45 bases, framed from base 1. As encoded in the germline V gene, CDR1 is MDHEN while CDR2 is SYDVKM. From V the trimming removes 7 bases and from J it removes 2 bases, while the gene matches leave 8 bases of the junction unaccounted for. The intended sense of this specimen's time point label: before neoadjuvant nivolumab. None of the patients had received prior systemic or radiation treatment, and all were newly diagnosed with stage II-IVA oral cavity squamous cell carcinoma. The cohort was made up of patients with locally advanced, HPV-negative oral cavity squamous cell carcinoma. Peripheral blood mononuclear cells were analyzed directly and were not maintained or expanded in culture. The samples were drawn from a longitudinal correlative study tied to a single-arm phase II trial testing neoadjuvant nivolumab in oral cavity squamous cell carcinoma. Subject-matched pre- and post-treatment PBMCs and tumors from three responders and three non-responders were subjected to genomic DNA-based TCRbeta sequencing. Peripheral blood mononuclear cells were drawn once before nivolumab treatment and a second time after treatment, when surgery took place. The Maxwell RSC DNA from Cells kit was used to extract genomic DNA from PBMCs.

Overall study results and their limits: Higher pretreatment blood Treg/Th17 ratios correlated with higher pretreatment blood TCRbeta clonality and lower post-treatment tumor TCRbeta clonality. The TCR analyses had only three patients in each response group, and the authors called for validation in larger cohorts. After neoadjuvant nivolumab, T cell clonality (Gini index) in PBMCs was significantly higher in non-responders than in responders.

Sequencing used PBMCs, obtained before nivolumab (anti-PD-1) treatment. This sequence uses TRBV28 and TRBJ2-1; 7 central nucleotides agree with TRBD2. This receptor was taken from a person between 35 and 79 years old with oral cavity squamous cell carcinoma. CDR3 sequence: CASTLRRGTYNEQFF. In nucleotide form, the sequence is TGTGCCAGCACCTTACGGCGGGGGACCTACAATGAGCAGTTCTTC.